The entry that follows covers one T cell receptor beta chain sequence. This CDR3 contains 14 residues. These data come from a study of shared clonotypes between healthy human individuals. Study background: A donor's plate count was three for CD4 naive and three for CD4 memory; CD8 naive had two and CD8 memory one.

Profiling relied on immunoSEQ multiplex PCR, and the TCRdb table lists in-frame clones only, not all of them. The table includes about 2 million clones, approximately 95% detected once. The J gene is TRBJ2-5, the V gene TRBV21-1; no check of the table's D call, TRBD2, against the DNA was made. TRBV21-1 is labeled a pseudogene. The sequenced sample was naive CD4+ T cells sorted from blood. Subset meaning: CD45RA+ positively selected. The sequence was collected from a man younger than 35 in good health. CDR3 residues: CASSKGADQETQYF. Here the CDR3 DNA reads TGTGCCAGCAGCAAAGGTGCGGACCAAGAGACCCAGTACTTC.